The 8 T cell receptor beta chains presented below share a single source sample, sequenced in a study of CXCR3-negative and CXCR3-positive naive CD8 T cells. The authors prepared UMI-labeled TRB cDNA libraries by 5' RACE. TCRdb re-analyzed the 5' RACE reads; it lists each CDR3 protein once, without DNA. In all, the sample yields 90,000 to 95,000 distinct CDR3 sequences. Sequencing was done on a sample of naive CXCR3- CD8+ T cells from blood. Subset reported: CD45RO-CCR7+CD27+CD95- naive CD8+ T cells lacking CXCR3 (TNR3-). Receptors were obtained from a human donor in good health. Some clones in this sample may be carry-over from other donors' samples.

The chain recombines TRBV15 with TRBJ2-7; the TRBD2 assignment by TCRdb is unverifiable without DNA. The CDR3 has 18 residues. Germline V gene sequence: CDR1 LNHNV, CDR2 YYDKDF (reference sequence). CDR3: CATSRGIRGGASGYEQYF.

This sequence joins TRBV12-3 or TRBV12-4 and TRBJ2-1; absent DNA, TCRdb's TRBD2 call cannot be checked. This CDR3 region has 11 residues. CDR3 loop: CASSQTIEQFF.

The chain employs TRBV27 and TRBJ2-6; TCRdb indicates TRBD1, and absent DNA this call remains unverified. Germline CDR1 is MNHEY and CDR2 is SMNVEV (reference sequence). CDR3 length equals 16 residues. CDR3 loop: CASSLYSGAGANVLTF.

J is TRBJ1-1 and V is TRBV29-1; TCRdb proposes TRBD1, but this gene call is untestable without DNA. CDR3 length: 14 residues. Looked up from germline, CDR1 is SQVTM and CDR2 is ANQGSEA. The CDR3: CSVGRQGRRSEAFF.

The gene calls are TRBV6-1 and TRBJ1-1. Germline lookup yields CDR1 MNHNS and CDR2 SASEGT. CDR3 length: 14 residues. CDR3 sequence: CASSEAVENTEAFF.

This chain connects TRBV29-1 to TRBJ1-3; TCRdb reports TRBD1, a call that lacks DNA to check it against. The germline CDR1 and CDR2 sequences are SQVTM and ANQGSEA. The CDR3 sequence is 12 residues long. The CDR3 loop is CSVAQGGNTIYF. Full variable domain (rest looked up from reference TRBV29-1 and TRBJ1-3): SAVISQKPSRDICQRGTSLTIQCQVDSQVTMMFWYRQQPGQSLTLIATANQGSEATYESGFVIDKFPISRPNLTFSTLTVSNMSPEDSSIYLCSVAQGGNTIYFGEGSWLTVV.

CDR3 protein: CASSVGPGTGYQPQHF. The V call is TRBV9, the J call TRBJ1-5; TCRdb gives TRBD1 as the D gene, but with no DNA this cannot be confirmed. Germline V gene lookup returns CDR1 SGDLS and CDR2 YYNGEE. The CDR3 consists of 16 residues.

V usage is TRBV7-6 and J usage is TRBJ2-1; TCRdb reports TRBD2, a call that lacks DNA to check it against. Germline CDR1 reads SGHVS; CDR2 reads FNYEAQ. This CDR3 region has 16 residues. This CDR3 reads CASSSGGGGSWDEQFF.